This T cell receptor (beta chain) was found in a study of identical twins. The CDR3 totals 14 residues. Trimming removed 1 base at V and 8 bases at J, with 11 bases between. CDR1 and CDR2 from the germline V gene are MGHRA and YSYEKL. This clonotype appeared many times. TCRdb re-called the 5' RACE reads with MiXCR, one entry per CDR3 protein. The table lists under 900,000 distinct CDR3 sequences, 9% to 15% of them singletons. These data also featured in a second study, about yellow fever vaccine responses in identical twins.

This sequence originates from a woman between 18 and 29 years old in good health. The rearrangement uses TRBV4-1 and TRBJ1-4; D might be TRBD1 (5 bases). The sample comprised PBMCs. The CDR3 DNA follows: TGCGCCAGCAGCCAAGTCCGGGACTCCGAAAAACTGTTTTTT. Protein product: CASSQVRDSEKLFF.